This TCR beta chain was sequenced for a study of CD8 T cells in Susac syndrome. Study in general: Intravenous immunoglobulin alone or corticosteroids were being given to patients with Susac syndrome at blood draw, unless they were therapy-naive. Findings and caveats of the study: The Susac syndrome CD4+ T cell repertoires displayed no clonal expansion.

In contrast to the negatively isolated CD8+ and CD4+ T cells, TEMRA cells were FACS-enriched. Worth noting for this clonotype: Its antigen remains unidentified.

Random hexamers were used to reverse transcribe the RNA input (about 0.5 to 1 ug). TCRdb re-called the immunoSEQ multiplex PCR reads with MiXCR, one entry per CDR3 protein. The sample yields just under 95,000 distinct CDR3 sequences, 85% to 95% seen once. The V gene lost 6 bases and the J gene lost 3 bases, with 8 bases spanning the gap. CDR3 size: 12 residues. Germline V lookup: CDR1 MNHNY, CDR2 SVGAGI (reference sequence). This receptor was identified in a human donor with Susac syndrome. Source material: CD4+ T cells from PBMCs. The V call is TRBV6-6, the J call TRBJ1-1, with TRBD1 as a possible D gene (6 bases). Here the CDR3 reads CASRAGDTEAFF. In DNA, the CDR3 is TGTGCCAGCAGAGCAGGGGACACTGAAGCTTTCTTT.